Shown below are 23 T cell receptor beta chains from a single sample sequenced in a study of graft-versus-host responses after intestinal transplantation. TCRdb's table, derived via immunoSEQ multiplex PCR, lists solely in-frame clones and lacks some. The sample holds about 11,000 clones, approximately 33% seen once. The sequenced sample was alloreactive CD4+ T cells from a mixed lymphocyte reaction culture, obtained before transplantation. The subset here: CFSE-low proliferating T cells sorted from approximately six-day pre-transplant mixed lymphocyte reaction (GvH or HvG direction). The receptors come from a human patient who was an organ donor for intestinal transplantation.

The V call is TRBV15, the J call TRBJ2-1; TRBD2 matches at 7 bases. Trimming removed 5 bases from V and 4 bases from J; junction bases left unmatched: 5. CDR1 LNHNV and CDR2 YYDKDF come from the germline V gene (reference sequence). The CDR3 spans 14 residues. The CDR3 here is CATSRPGGYNEQFF. CDR3 nucleotide sequence: TGTGCCACCAGCCGTCCGGGGGGTTACAATGAGCAGTTCTTC.

The chain carries TRBV4-2 and TRBJ1-2, with D perhaps matching TRBD1 (5 bases). Trimming took off 4 bases at V and 3 bases at J, with 18 bases between the two ends. The CDR3 contains 16 residues. Per germline, CDR1 LGHNA and CDR2 YNFKEQ. The CDR3 DNA reads as TGTGCCAGCAGCCCGGTGGGGGGGAAAATCGACTATGGCTACACCTTC. Its translation is CASSPVGGKIDYGYTF.

The chain employs TRBV19 and TRBJ2-7; a weak D match, TRBD1 (6 bases). Between the trimmed V and J ends, which lost 2 bases and 2 bases, there was a span of 19 bases. This CDR3 is built from 17 residues. CDR1 and CDR2 from the germline V gene are LNHDA and SQIVND (reference sequence). The CDR3 DNA sequence: TGTGCCAGTAGTATATCGCCGGCGGGCAGGGGAACCTACGAGCAGTACTTC. Translation gives CASSISPAGRGTYEQYF.

The sample holds a few counts of this clone. The chain is built from TRBV7-3 and TRBJ1-1, with D unclear. The CDR3 totals 13 residues. Germline values: CDR1 SGHTA, CDR2 FQGTGA. V was clipped by 2 bases and J by 7 bases, with 11 bases between them. As DNA, the CDR3 is TGTGCCAGCAGCTTAGGTCCTGGGCTTGAAGCTTTCTTT. Translating it yields CASSLGPGLEAFF.

This chain joins TRBV27 and TRBJ2-5; 7 bases align to TRBD2. The ends lost 5 bases at V and 5 bases at J; junction bases unmatched: 8. CDR1 and CDR2 (germline): MNHEY, SMNVEV (reference sequence). This CDR3 spans 14 amino acids. The DNA for the CDR3 is TGTGCCAGCAGTCCCTCCCCCGGGGGGGAGACCCAGTACTTC. Translating it yields CASSPSPGGETQYF.

This chain uses TRBV27 with TRBJ1-2; D uncertain. The CDR3 is made up of 11 amino acids. V lost 8 bases and J 7 bases, leaving 11 bases between the germline ends. CDR1 is MNHEY and CDR2 is SMNVEV in the germline V gene (reference sequence). CDR3 protein: CASGYGSGYTF. CDR3 bases: TGTGCCAGCGGCTATGGGAGTGGCTACACCTTC.

This clone is medium-sized. The V and J genes are TRBV19 and TRBJ1-2; D uncertain. V was cut by 3 bases and J by 2 bases, with 10 bases left in between. The CDR3 has 14 amino acids. Germline V gene sequence: CDR1 LNHDA, CDR2 SQIVND (reference sequence). The CDR3 coding sequence is TGTGCCAGTAGTATTCCAGGAAGAAACTATGGCTACACCTTC. It specifies CASSIPGRNYGYTF.

This clone has more than one count but fewer than ten. The chain carries TRBV25-1 and TRBJ1-4, with TRBD1 identical over 7 bases. Germline V lookup: CDR1 MGHDK, CDR2 SYGVNS. The J segment lost 0 bases and the V segment lost 6 bases, leaving 7 bases of the junction unmatched. The CDR3 spans 16 residues. The CDR3 DNA follows: TGTGCCAGCAGCAGGGGGACCCTTGCAACTAATGAAAAACTGTTTTTT. Its protein is CASSRGTLATNEKLFF. The whole variable domain, filled in from reference TRBV25-1 and TRBJ1-4, reads EADIYQTPRYLVIGTGKKITLECSQTMGHDKMYWYQQDPGMELHLIHYSYGVNSTEKGDLSSESTVSRIRTEHFPLTLESARPSHTSQYLCASSRGTLATNEKLFFGSGTQLSVL.

The rearrangement links TRBV9 to TRBJ2-3, with 10 bases fitting TRBD2. This CDR3 has 18 residues. The V gene's germline CDR1 is SGDLS and CDR2 YYNGEE. V dropped 5 bases and J dropped 4; count of bases not matched to a gene: 16. CDR3 residues: CASSEGASGGFGADTQYF. As DNA, the CDR3 is TGTGCCAGCAGTGAAGGGGCTAGCGGGGGATTCGGTGCAGATACGCAGTATTTT.

This clone has only a few counts. The rearrangement links TRBV27 to TRBJ1-4, with 11 bases that match TRBD1. The CDR3 consists of 16 residues. After removal of 6 bases from V and 6 bases from J, the junction contained 9 bases not matched to a gene. The germline V gene has CDR1 MNHEY and CDR2 SMNVEV (reference sequence). The CDR3 sequence is CASSHRRDRGYEKLFF. CDR3 bases: TGTGCCAGCAGCCATCGGCGGGACAGGGGGTATGAAAAACTGTTTTTT.

V usage is TRBV10-1 and J usage is TRBJ2-7, with 7 nucleotides matching TRBD1. V was clipped by 8 bases and J by 2 bases; unmatched bases: 18. The CDR3 contains 17 residues. From germline, CDR1 is WNHNN and CDR2 SYGVQD (reference sequence). This CDR3 is CASSSGPRDSKTYEQYF. In nucleotides, the CDR3 is TGCGCCAGCTCCTCGGGACCCAGGGACAGCAAAACCTACGAGCAGTACTTC.

In its sample, this clone was seen a few times. It may be a read error: a sequence one base away is much more abundant. This chain uses TRBV5-6 with TRBJ1-1; the D is unclear. The germline V gene has CDR1 SGHDT and CDR2 YYEEEE. This CDR3 region has 13 residues. V was cut by 1 base and J by 0 bases, with 4 bases left in between. The CDR3 coding sequence is TGTGCCAGCAGCTTGCGGGTGAACACTGAAGCTTTCTTT. It codes for CASSLRVNTEAFF. Full variable domain (missing parts from reference TRBV5-6 and TRBJ1-1): DAGVTQSPTHLIKTRGQQVTLRCSPKSGHDTVSWYQQALGQGPQFIFQYYEEEERQRGNFPDRFSGHQFPNYSSELNVNALLLGDSALYLCASSLRVNTEAFFGQGTRLTVV.

The V call is TRBV18, the J call TRBJ2-3; TRBD2 aligns across 9 bases. V was pared by 4 bases and J by 1 base, with 0 bases of the junction left unmatched. Germline V CDR1 and CDR2: KGHSH, LQKENI. There are 14 residues in the CDR3. The chain's CDR3 is CASSRTSGTDTQYF. The CDR3 DNA reads TGTGCCAGCTCACGGACTAGCGGCACAGATACGCAGTATTTT.

The V call is TRBV11-2, the J call TRBJ2-1, with D perhaps TRBD2 (6 bases). Trimming took 5 bases from V and 11 from J, leaving 16 bases between them. Germline loops: CDR1 SGHAT, CDR2 FQNNGV. The CDR3 consists of 13 residues. CDR3 residues: CASSPGGGAKQFF. The CDR3 DNA is TGTGCCAGCAGCCCAGGCGGCGGGGCGAAGCAGTTCTTC. The whole variable domain, remainder taken from reference TRBV11-2 and TRBJ2-1, is EAGVAQSPRYKIIEKRQSVAFWCNPISGHATLYWYQQILGQGPKLLIQFQNNGVVDDSQLPKDRFSAERLKGVDSTLKIQPAKLEDSAVYLCASSPGGGAKQFFGPGTRLTVL.

The V and J genes are TRBV5-1 and TRBJ1-2; 8 bases are shared with TRBD1. The V segment lost 4 bases and the J segment 3 bases; nucleotides outside the gene matches: 2. This CDR3 has 13 amino acids. From germline, CDR1 is SGHRS and CDR2 YFSETQ. The CDR3 here is CASSETGDYGYTF. The CDR3 DNA is TGCGCCAGCAGCGAGACAGGGGACTATGGCTACACCTTC.

In its sample, this clone was seen a few times. V usage is TRBV6-5 and J usage is TRBJ2-5; tentatively, D is TRBD2 (5 bases). V gave up 0 bases and J gave up 5 bases, with 13 bases separating them. The CDR3 is 15 residues long. Looked up from germline, CDR1 is MNHEY and CDR2 is SVGAGI. CDR3 nucleotides: TGTGCCAGCAGTTACTCGAGGGTGACTTCGGAGACCCAGTACTTC. Protein sequence: CASSYSRVTSETQYF.

This chain connects TRBV12-5 to TRBJ1-2; 7 positions agree with TRBD1. J lost 2 bases, V lost 3 bases, and 3 bases had no gene match. The V gene's germline CDR1 is LGHNT and CDR2 FRNRAP. CDR3 size: 14 residues. The CDR3 is CASGLHRGNYGYTF. The DNA of the CDR3 is TGTGCTAGTGGTTTACACAGGGGAAACTATGGCTACACCTTC. The variable domain in full, with the rest retrieved from reference TRBV12-5 and TRBJ1-2, is DARVTQTPRHKVTEMGQEVTMRCQPILGHNTVFWYRQTMMQGLELLAYFRNRAPLDDSGMPKDRFSAEMPDATLATLKIQPSEPRDSAVYFCASGLHRGNYGYTFGSGTRLTVV.

DNA for the CDR3: TGCGCCAGCAGCTTCGGGCTAGCGGGGGGGCTTGGCTACGAGCAGTACTTC. Amino acid sequence: CASSFGLAGGLGYEQYF. The J gene is TRBJ2-7, the V gene TRBV5-1; 12 nucleotides align to TRBD2. This CDR3 has 17 residues. Germline V gene lookup returns CDR1 SGHRS and CDR2 YFSETQ. V dropped 2 bases and J dropped 3; count of bases not matched to a gene: 9.

This clone was seen only a few times. Other DNA sequences in the sample encode the same CDR3. The chain carries TRBV4-2 and TRBJ2-3; 9 nucleotides line up with TRBD2. The CDR3 spans 14 residues. CDR1 LGHNA and CDR2 YNFKEQ come from the germline V gene. Germline trimming cut 3 bases from V and 4 bases from J; bases unmatched to any gene: 2. The CDR3 DNA is TGTGCCAGCAGCCAGGGCGGGGGGGCAGATACGCAGTATTTT. As protein: CASSQGGGADTQYF.

The rearrangement joins TRBV5-1 to TRBJ1-1; unclear D gene. CDR1 is SGHRS, CDR2 YFSETQ, per germline. V shed 0 bases and J shed 4 bases, with 13 bases lying between them. The CDR3 spans 15 residues. CDR3 DNA sequence: TGCGCCAGCAGCTTGGCGGTCGGGGTTGTCACTGAAGCTTTCTTT. Translation: CASSLAVGVVTEAFF.

The genes are TRBV9 and TRBJ2-1; TRBD2 agrees at 9 bases. The CDR3 has 15 amino acids. Germline loops: CDR1 SGDLS, CDR2 YYNGEE. V lost 6 bases, J lost 3 bases, and 7 bases stayed unmatched. CDR3 nucleotides: TGTGCCAGCACTAAGGGGCGGGGGGGCTACAATGAGCAGTTCTTC. It specifies CASTKGRGGYNEQFF.

This chain joins TRBV6-6 and TRBJ2-7; 8 nucleotides align to TRBD2. Losses at the gene ends were 2 bases for V and 5 bases for J; bases not matched to a gene: 8. The CDR3 has 15 amino acids. CDR1 MNHNY and CDR2 SVGAGI come from the germline V gene (reference sequence). The CDR3 DNA reads as TGTGCCAGCAGTTACGAACCGGGGGGGCGGCACGAGCAGTACTTC. Its protein is CASSYEPGGRHEQYF.

CDR3 sequence (DNA): TGTGCCAGCAGCCACTCAGCGGGGATCTACAATGAGCAGTTCTTC. Translation gives CASSHSAGIYNEQFF. The J gene is TRBJ2-1, the V gene TRBV5-8; TRBD2 aligns across 7 bases. The trim removed 4 bases at V and 3 bases at J, leaving 7 bases unmatched. Germline CDR1 reads SGHTS; CDR2 reads YDEGEE. The CDR3 length is 15 residues.